This T cell receptor beta chain appears in the sequencing data of a study of shared clonotypes between healthy human individuals. Turning to the study itself: For every donor, three CD4 naive, three CD4 memory, two CD8 naive and one CD8 memory plates were used.

This CDR3 has 13 amino acids. With V trimmed by 3 bases and J by 7 bases, 4 bases remained unmatched. CDR1 and CDR2 from the germline V gene are LNHDA and SQIVND (reference sequence). Study results and limitations: The expectation was that sequencing depth would affect clonotype sharing among donors. Across subsets, estimated richness was generally greater for naive than for memory populations. Only a few donors were included, so the genetic and exposure-history diversity represented was limited.

Profiling relied on immunoSEQ multiplex PCR, and the TCRdb table lists in-frame clones only, not all of them. The sample consists of 2 million to 2.5 million clones, about 92% of them appearing once. Naive-designated CD8 cells lacked CD45RO, were positively enriched for CCR7, and omitted terminally differentiated effector memory CD45RA+ cells. About this clone: Its target is not known.

This TCR was sampled from a young man in good health. Some clones in this sample may be carry-over from other donors' samples. The chain carries TRBV19 and TRBJ1-1, with 8 bases aligning to TRBD1. Input material: naive CD8+ T cells from PBMCs. Here the CDR3 reads CASSITGGYEAFF. CDR3 in DNA: TGTGCCAGTAGTATCACAGGGGGATATGAAGCTTTCTTT.